A single sample is the source of the 10 T cell receptor beta chains below, sequenced in a study of blood T cell repertoires in COVID-19. Method: immunoSEQ multiplex PCR; TCRdb's copy keeps in-frame clones and lacks some. The sample shows about 160,000 clones, roughly 83% of them seen only once. Sequenced input: peripheral blood. The receptors derive from a woman aged 80 or over with active or convalescent COVID-19.

The rearrangement uses TRBV5-1 and TRBJ2-5; 13 bases agree with TRBD2. V gave up 4 bases and J gave up 5 bases; unmatched junction bases: 11. This CDR3 region has 17 residues. Per germline, CDR1 SGHRS and CDR2 YFSETQ. The CDR3: CASSDGLAGVLRETQYF. DNA for the CDR3: TGCGCCAGCAGCGACGGACTAGCGGGGGTCCTGAGGGAGACCCAGTACTTC. Looking up the rest from reference TRBV5-1 and TRBJ2-5 gives the full variable domain: KAGVTQTPRYLIKTRGQQVTLSCSPISGHRSVSWYQQTPGQGLQFLFEYFSETQRNKGNFPGRFSGRQFSNSRSEMNVSTLELGDSALYLCASSDGLAGVLRETQYFGPGTRLLVL.

This clone came up many times. This rearrangement joins TRBV6-2 or TRBV6-3 to TRBJ2-2; 7 bases are a match to TRBD2. This CDR3 is 18 amino acids long. The ends lost 3 bases at V and 0 bases at J; junction bases unmatched: 10. Germline CDR1 is MNHEY and CDR2 is SVGEGT. The CDR3 region is CASSYEVAGDANTGELFF. The CDR3 region has the DNA TGTGCCAGCAGTTATGAGGTGGCGGGAGACGCGAACACCGGGGAGCTGTTTTTT.

This chain connects TRBV6-5 to TRBJ1-4; no definite D call. Germline loops: CDR1 MNHEY, CDR2 SVGAGI. V was pared by 5 bases and J by 4 bases, with 11 bases between. This CDR3 spans 14 amino acids. CDR3 loop: CASSTQAFNEKLFF. The DNA for the CDR3 is TGTGCCAGCAGTACCCAGGCTTTTAATGAAAAACTGTTTTTT.

This clone appeared once. This rearrangement joins TRBV7-9 to TRBJ2-5; 11 nucleotides align to TRBD1. Germline V gene sequence: CDR1 SEHNR, CDR2 FQNEAQ (reference sequence). V lost 6 bases, J lost 1 base, and 7 bases stayed unmatched. The CDR3 length is 16 residues. The CDR3 here is CASRTGQGASQETQYF. CDR3 bases: TGTGCCAGCAGAACTGGACAGGGGGCGAGCCAAGAGACCCAGTACTTC.

This clone was observed once. The genes are TRBV27 and TRBJ1-1, with TRBD1 identical over 8 bases. The germline V gene encodes CDR1 MNHEY and CDR2 SMNVEV (reference sequence). The J segment lost 4 bases and the V segment lost 8 bases, leaving 12 bases of the junction unmatched. The CDR3 extends over 15 amino acids. CDR3 loop: CASGWRIDRGTEAFF. CDR3 DNA: TGTGCCAGCGGTTGGCGGATAGACAGGGGCACTGAAGCTTTCTTT.

This rearrangement joins TRBV5-1 to TRBJ1-2; 10 bases are shared with TRBD1. Germline V gene lookup returns CDR1 SGHRS and CDR2 YFSETQ. The ends lost 1 base at V and 7 bases at J; junction bases unmatched: 7. The CDR3 is 15 amino acids. The CDR3 region is CASSLIGQGDLGYTF. The CDR3, as DNA: TGCGCCAGCAGCTTGATCGGACAGGGGGATCTTGGCTACACCTTC.

The rearrangement joins TRBV11-2 to TRBJ1-4; TRBD1 might be the D (6 bases). V gave up 4 bases and J gave up 10 bases, with 16 bases separating them. The CDR3 runs 14 residues. Germline V gene lookup returns CDR1 SGHAT and CDR2 FQNNGV. CDR3 nucleotide sequence: TGTGCCAGCAGCTCCGGGTCAGGGGCTAGAAAACTGTTTTTT. Residues: CASSSGSGARKLFF.

The V gene is TRBV5-4, the J gene TRBJ2-6; D not resolved. V lost 0 bases, J lost 1 base, and 8 bases lay in between. The CDR3 is 16 residues long. The germline V gene has CDR1 SGHNT and CDR2 YYREEE (reference sequence). Here the CDR3 reads CASSLEAGSGANVLTF. The CDR3 bases are TGTGCCAGCAGCTTGGAGGCAGGATCTGGGGCCAACGTCCTGACTTTC. Full variable domain (outside the CDR3, taken from reference TRBV5-4 and TRBJ2-6): ETGVTQSPTHLIKTRGQQVTLRCSSQSGHNTVSWYQQALGQGPQFIFQYYREEENGRGNFPPRFSGLQFPNYSSELNVNALELDDSALYLCASSLEAGSGANVLTFGAGSRLTVL.

This rearrangement joins TRBV5-1 to TRBJ2-7; 10 bases align to TRBD1. The CDR3 consists of 15 residues. Trimming removed 0 bases from V and 7 bases from J; junction bases left unmatched: 7. Germline CDR1 is SGHRS and CDR2 is YFSETQ. As DNA, the CDR3 is TGCGCCAGCAGCTTGGACCCGGGACAGGGGCAAGAGCAGTACTTC. Amino acids: CASSLDPGQGQEQYF.

J is TRBJ2-5 and V is TRBV3-1 (or the pseudogene TRBV3-2); TRBD2 agrees at 12 bases. The germline V gene encodes CDR1 LGHDT and CDR2 YNNKEL (reference sequence). There are 15 residues in the CDR3. The trim removed 1 base at V and 5 bases at J, leaving 2 bases unmatched. CDR3 nucleotide sequence: TGTGCCAGCAGCCAAGGGCTAGCGGGGGGGGAGACCCAGTACTTC. Translation: CASSQGLAGGETQYF.